These 18 T cell receptor beta chains came from one sample sequenced in a study of early T cells in non-severe SARS-CoV-2 infection. Each CDR3 protein gets one entry after TCRdb re-called the 5' RACE reads with MiXCR. Here the sample spans 25,000 to 35,000 distinct CDR3 sequences, under 4% being singletons. Sequenced: whole blood. The receptors stem from an adult who was a healthcare worker with PCR-confirmed SARS-CoV-2 infection or an uninfected control (not recorded which).

V usage is TRBV6-5 and J usage is TRBJ1-4; unclear D gene. Germline CDR1 MNHEY, CDR2 SVGAGI. There are 17 residues in the CDR3. V lost 5 bases, J lost 6 bases, and 22 bases lay in between. The CDR3 loop reads CASSARKWVERDEKLFF. The CDR3, as DNA: TGTGCCAGCAGTGCCCGGAAGTGGGTAGAGCGGGATGAAAAACTGTTTTTT.

This clonotype was picked up many times. The chain uses TRBV7-3 and TRBJ2-1, with unresolved D. Trimming stripped 4 bases from V and 4 bases from J, with 5 bases between. Germline V gives CDR1 SGHTA, CDR2 FQGTGA. The CDR3 has 12 residues. This CDR3 reads CASSSEYNEQFF. In DNA, the CDR3 is TGTGCCAGCAGCTCCGAATACAATGAGCAGTTCTTC.

This sequence joins TRBV5-1 and TRBJ2-7, with 10 bases fitting TRBD2. The CDR3 totals 14 residues. Germline trimming cut 1 base from V and 5 bases from J; bases unmatched to any gene: 3. Germline loops: CDR1 SGHRS, CDR2 YFSETQ. The CDR3 protein is CASSLRTSGNEQYF. The CDR3 DNA reads as TGCGCCAGCAGCTTGAGGACTAGCGGTAACGAGCAGTACTTC.

The chain links TRBV5-8 to TRBJ1-6; no firm D call. Trimming pared 5 bases from V and 7 bases from J, leaving 10 bases between. From germline, CDR1 is SGHTS and CDR2 YDEGEE. The CDR3 has 13 amino acids. The DNA of the CDR3 is TGTGCCAGCAGTCCACAGCGAAATTCACCCCTCCACTTT. Its protein product is CASSPQRNSPLHF.

This clonotype was picked up many times. The rearrangement uses TRBV9 and TRBJ2-2, with D possibly matching TRBD1 (5 bases). Trimming left V 1 base short and J 0 bases short, with 19 bases between. Germline-derived CDR1 and CDR2 are SGDLS and YYNGEE. The CDR3 runs 19 residues. This chain's CDR3 is CASSVSLGRYRPNTGELFF. CDR3 DNA: TGTGCCAGCAGCGTATCCCTAGGGCGATACAGGCCGAACACCGGGGAGCTGTTTTTT.

This clonotype was seen at least ten times. The genes are TRBV7-8 and TRBJ1-5; 8 nucleotides line up with TRBD1. The germline gives CDR1 SGHVS, CDR2 FQNEAQ. The V gene end was trimmed by 6 bases and the J gene end by 9 bases; junction bases not matched to a gene: 10. The CDR3 spans 14 residues. CDR3 protein: CASSSGQGLRPQHF. DNA of the CDR3: TGTGCCAGCAGTTCTGGACAGGGCTTGCGGCCCCAGCATTTT.

V is TRBV2 and J is TRBJ1-1; D may be TRBD1 (5 bases). The CDR3 is 13 amino acids. The germline CDR1 and CDR2 sequences are SNHLY and FYNNEI. V lost 8 bases to trimming and J lost 4 bases, with 14 bases between them. CDR3 nucleotides: TGTGCCAGCGAGTCCGACGGGGGCACTGAAGCTTTCTTT. Its protein product is CASESDGGTEAFF.

This clonotype was recorded a few times. This sequence joins TRBV6-6 and TRBJ2-5; D gene unclear. V was clipped by 0 bases and J by 4 bases, with 6 bases between them. The CDR3 sequence is 13 residues long. The germline V gene encodes CDR1 MNHNY and CDR2 SVGAGI (reference sequence). The CDR3 here is CASSYSTRETQYF. The CDR3 region has the DNA TGTGCCAGCAGTTACTCCACCCGAGAGACCCAGTACTTC.

This clonotype occurred many times. The V gene is TRBV6-1, the J gene TRBJ1-2, with D possibly matching TRBD1 (5 bases). CDR1 is MNHNS and CDR2 is SASEGT in the germline V gene. The CDR3 runs to 18 residues. Trimming took off 4 bases at V and 0 bases at J, with 21 bases between the two ends. This CDR3 reads CASSGSIRWDGANYGYTF. CDR3 DNA sequence: TGTGCCAGCAGTGGGAGTATTCGTTGGGACGGGGCTAACTATGGCTACACCTTC.

This clonotype was seen at least ten times. This sequence joins TRBV10-3 and TRBJ1-5, with D possibly matching TRBD1 (5 bases). Deletions cut 5 bases from V and 0 bases from J, with 23 bases between. Per germline, CDR1 ENHRY and CDR2 SYGVKD. The CDR3 runs 19 residues. As DNA, the CDR3 is TGTGCCATCAGTCAGACAGTACTCCTACGAACAAATAGCAATCAGCCCCAGCATTTT. Amino acids: CAISQTVLLRTNSNQPQHF.

J is TRBJ2-1 and V is TRBV7-9; D uncertain. Germline-derived CDR1 and CDR2 are SEHNR and FQNEAQ (reference sequence). This CDR3 region has 14 residues. V gave up 3 bases and J gave up 7 bases, with 13 bases separating them. CDR3 sequence reads: CASSFSEFQNEQFF. As DNA, the CDR3 is TGTGCCAGCAGCTTTTCGGAATTTCAGAATGAGCAGTTCTTC.

This clonotype was counted at least ten times. The chain couples TRBV7-2 to TRBJ2-7; D is uncertain. The germline V and J ends were trimmed by 4 bases and 0 bases, with 13 bases remaining between them. The CDR3 consists of 15 residues. The V gene's germline CDR1 is SGHTA and CDR2 FQGNSA. The CDR3 nucleotides read TGTGCCAGCAGCTACCGGACGGGTAGCTCCTACGAGCAGTACTTC. Translating gives CASSYRTGSSYEQYF.

Ten or more counts support this clonotype. The chain couples TRBV6-5 to TRBJ2-3, with D perhaps TRBD1 or TRBD2 (7 bases each). Germline V lookup: CDR1 MNHEY, CDR2 SVGAGI. Trimming removed 5 bases at V and 4 bases at J, with 10 bases between. This CDR3 region has 13 residues. Here the CDR3 reads CASSPGGADTQYF. CDR3 bases: TGTGCCAGCAGTCCAGGGGGGGCAGATACGCAGTATTTT.

This clonotype was detected ten times or more. V and J are TRBV24-1 and TRBJ2-1; possibly TRBD1 for D (6 bases). The germline V gene encodes CDR1 KGHDR and CDR2 SFDVKD. V dropped 3 bases and J dropped 1 base, with 12 bases sitting between them. CDR3 length: 16 amino acids. CDR3 amino acids: CATSDAGVGSYNEQFF. CDR3 nucleotides: TGTGCCACCAGTGATGCAGGGGTAGGTTCCTACAATGAGCAGTTCTTC.

This clonotype has ten or more counts. The chain has TRBV27 and TRBJ2-2; TRBD2 is a possible D gene (5 bases). CDR3 length: 15 amino acids. CDR1 and CDR2 from the germline V gene are MNHEY and SMNVEV (reference sequence). The V end was cut by 8 bases, the J end by 1 base, with 14 bases between. The CDR3 reads CASSLRARNTGELFF. The CDR3 region has the DNA TGTGCCAGCTCCCTGAGGGCTAGGAACACCGGGGAGCTGTTTTTT.

Ten or more counts support this clonotype. V usage is TRBV19 and J usage is TRBJ2-7; 14 nucleotides align to TRBD2. Trimming at V came to 5 bases and at J to 8 bases, leaving 8 bases not matched to a gene. The CDR3 has 15 residues. CDR1 and CDR2 from the germline V gene are LNHDA and SQIVND (reference sequence). Here the CDR3 DNA reads TGTGCCAGTAGTCCCGGACTAGCGGGAGGAGGGAAGCAGTACTTC. This gives the protein CASSPGLAGGGKQYF. Full variable domain (outside the CDR3, taken from reference TRBV19 and TRBJ2-7): DGGITQSPKYLFRKEGQNVTLSCEQNLNHDAMYWYRQDPGQGLRLIYYSQIVNDFQKGDIAEGYSVSREKKESFPLTVTSAQKNPTAFYLCASSPGLAGGGKQYFGPGTRLTVT.

The sample holds many counts of this clonotype. The rearrangement uses TRBV7-9 and TRBJ2-3, with 13 bases aligning to TRBD2. Trimming at V came to 4 bases and at J to 5 bases, leaving 6 bases not matched to a gene. This CDR3 contains 16 residues. CDR1 SEHNR and CDR2 FQNEAQ come from the germline V gene (reference sequence). CDR3 in DNA: TGTGCCAGCAGCTCCGGACTAGCGGGGGATTTAGATACGCAGTATTTT. Amino acids: CASSSGLAGDLDTQYF.

This clonotype was observed at least ten times. The chain has TRBV6-6 and TRBJ1-3; TRBD1 might be the D (5 bases). V was pared by 7 bases and J by 3 bases, with 16 bases between. CDR3 length: 15 residues. Germline V CDR1 and CDR2: MNHNY, SVGAGI (reference sequence). CDR3 bases: TGTGCCAGCACTCCCCCGGGGGGACTTGGAAACACCATATATTTT. It yields the protein CASTPPGGLGNTIYF.